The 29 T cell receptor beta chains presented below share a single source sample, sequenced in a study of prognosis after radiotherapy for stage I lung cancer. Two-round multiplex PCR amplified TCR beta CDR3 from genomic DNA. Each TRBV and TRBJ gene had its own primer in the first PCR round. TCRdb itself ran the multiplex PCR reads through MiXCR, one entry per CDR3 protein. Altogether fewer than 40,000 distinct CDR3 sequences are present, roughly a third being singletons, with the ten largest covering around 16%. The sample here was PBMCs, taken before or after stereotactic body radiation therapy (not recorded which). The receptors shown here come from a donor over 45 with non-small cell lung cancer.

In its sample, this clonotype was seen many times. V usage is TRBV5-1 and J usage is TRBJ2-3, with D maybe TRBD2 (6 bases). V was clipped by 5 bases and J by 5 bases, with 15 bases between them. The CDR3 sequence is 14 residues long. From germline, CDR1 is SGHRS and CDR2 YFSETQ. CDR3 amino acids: CASRRGESVDTQYF. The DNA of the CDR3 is TGCGCCAGCAGGCGGGGAGAGTCTGTAGATACGCAGTATTTT.

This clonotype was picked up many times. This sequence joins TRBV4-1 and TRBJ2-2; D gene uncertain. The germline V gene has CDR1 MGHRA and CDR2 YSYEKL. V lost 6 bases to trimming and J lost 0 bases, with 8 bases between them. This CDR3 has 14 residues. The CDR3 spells CASRGRTNTGELFF. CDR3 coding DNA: TGCGCCAGCAGGGGAAGGACGAACACCGGGGAGCTGTTTTTT.

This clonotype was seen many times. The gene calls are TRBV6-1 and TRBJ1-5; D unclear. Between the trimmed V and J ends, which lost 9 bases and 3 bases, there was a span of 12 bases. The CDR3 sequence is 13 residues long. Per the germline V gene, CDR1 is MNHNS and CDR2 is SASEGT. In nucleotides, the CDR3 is TGTGCCAGGGCAGGACGGAACAATCAGCCCCAGCATTTT. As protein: CARAGRNNQPQHF.

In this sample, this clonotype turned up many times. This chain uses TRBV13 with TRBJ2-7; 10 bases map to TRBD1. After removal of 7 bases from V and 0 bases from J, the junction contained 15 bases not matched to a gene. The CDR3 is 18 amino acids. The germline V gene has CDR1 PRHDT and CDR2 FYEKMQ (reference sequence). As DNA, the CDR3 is TGTGCCAGCACACTAGGGGGGGGACAGGGGTTGGACTCCTACGAGCAGTACTTC. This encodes CASTLGGGQGLDSYEQYF.

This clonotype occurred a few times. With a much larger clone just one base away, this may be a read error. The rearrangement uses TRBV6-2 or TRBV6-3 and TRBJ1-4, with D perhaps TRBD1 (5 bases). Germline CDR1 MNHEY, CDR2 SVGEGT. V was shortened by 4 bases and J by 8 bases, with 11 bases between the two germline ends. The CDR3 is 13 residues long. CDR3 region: CASSLRGGEKLFF. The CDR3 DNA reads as TGTGCCAGCAGTTTGAGGGGCGGGGAAAAACTGTTTTTT.

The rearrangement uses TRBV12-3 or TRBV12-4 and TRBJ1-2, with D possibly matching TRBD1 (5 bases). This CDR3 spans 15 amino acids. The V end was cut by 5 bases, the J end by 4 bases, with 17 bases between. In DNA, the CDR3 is TGTGCCAGCAGTACGGGGGGGGGGTGGACCTATGGCTACACCTTC. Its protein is CASSTGGGWTYGYTF.

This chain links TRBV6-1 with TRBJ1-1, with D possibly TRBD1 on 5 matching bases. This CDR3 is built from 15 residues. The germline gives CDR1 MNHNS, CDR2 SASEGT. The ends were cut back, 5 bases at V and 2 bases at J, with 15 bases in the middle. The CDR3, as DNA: TGTGCCAGCAGTCCTTCCCGGGGCAGTAACACTGAAGCTTTCTTT. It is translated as CASSPSRGSNTEAFF.

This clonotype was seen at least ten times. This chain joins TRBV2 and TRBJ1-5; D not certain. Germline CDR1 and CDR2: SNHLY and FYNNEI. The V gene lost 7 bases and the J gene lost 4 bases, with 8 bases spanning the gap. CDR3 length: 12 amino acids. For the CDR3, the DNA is TGTGCCAGCACCTCGGGTAATCAGCCCCAGCATTTT. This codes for CASTSGNQPQHF.

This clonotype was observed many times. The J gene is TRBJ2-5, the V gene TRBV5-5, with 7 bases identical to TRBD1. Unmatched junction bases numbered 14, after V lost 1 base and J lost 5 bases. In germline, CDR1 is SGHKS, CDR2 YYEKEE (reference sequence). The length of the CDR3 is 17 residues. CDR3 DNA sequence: TGTGCCAGCAGCTTGTTGCCCCGGGACAGCTCTAAGGAGACCCAGTACTTC. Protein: CASSLLPRDSSKETQYF. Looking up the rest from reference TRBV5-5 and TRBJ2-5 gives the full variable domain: DAGVTQSPTHLIKTRGQQVTLRCSPISGHKSVSWYQQVLGQGPQFIFQYYEKEERGRGNFPDRFSARQFPNYSSELNVNALLLGDSALYLCASSLLPRDSSKETQYFGPGTRLLVL.

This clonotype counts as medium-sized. CDR3 nucleotide sequence: TGTGCCAGCAGAATGGGGGGGGGTCAGCCCCAGCATTTT. Its protein product is CASRMGGGQPQHF. This chain connects TRBV28 to TRBJ1-5, with D possibly being TRBD1 (5 bases). The CDR3 spans 13 residues. Germline V gives CDR1 MDHEN, CDR2 SYDVKM. Trimming cost V 6 bases and J 6 bases, with 12 bases left between them.

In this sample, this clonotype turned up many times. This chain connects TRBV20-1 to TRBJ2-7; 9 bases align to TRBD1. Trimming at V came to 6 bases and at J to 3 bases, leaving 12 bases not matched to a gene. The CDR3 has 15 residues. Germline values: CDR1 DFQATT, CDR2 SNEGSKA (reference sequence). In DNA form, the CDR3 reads TGCAGTGCGGGGGGGACAGGGAGGGGGTACTACGAGCAGTACTTC. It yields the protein CSAGGTGRGYYEQYF.

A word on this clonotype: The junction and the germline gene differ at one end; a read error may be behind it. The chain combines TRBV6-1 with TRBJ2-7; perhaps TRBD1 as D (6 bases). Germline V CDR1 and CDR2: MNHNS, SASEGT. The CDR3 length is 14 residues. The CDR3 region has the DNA TGTGCCGGTGGCCCAGGGGCCCTACCTAACGATCAGTACTTC. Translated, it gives CAGGPGALPNDQYF.

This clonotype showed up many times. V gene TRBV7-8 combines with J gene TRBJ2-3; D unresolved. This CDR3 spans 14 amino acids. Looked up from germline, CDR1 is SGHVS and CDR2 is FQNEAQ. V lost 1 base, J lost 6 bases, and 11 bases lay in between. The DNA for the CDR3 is TGTGCCAGCAGCTTAGAGGCCCCAGCGGATACGCAGTATTTT. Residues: CASSLEAPADTQYF.

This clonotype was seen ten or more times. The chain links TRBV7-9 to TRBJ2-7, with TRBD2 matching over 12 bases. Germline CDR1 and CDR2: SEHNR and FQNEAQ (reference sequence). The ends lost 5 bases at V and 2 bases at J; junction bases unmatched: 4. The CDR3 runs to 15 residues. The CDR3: CASSPRTSGTYEQYF. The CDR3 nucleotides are TGTGCCAGCAGCCCCAGGACTAGCGGGACCTACGAGCAGTACTTC.

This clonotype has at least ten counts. The CDR3 loop is CAWEGQGTGEQYF. CDR3 nucleotides: TGTGCCTGGGAGGGACAGGGAACCGGCGAGCAGTACTTC. The rearrangement joins TRBV30 to TRBJ2-7, with 9 bases identical to TRBD1. V trimming: 5 bases; J trimming: 6 bases; junction bases outside the gene matches: 8. The CDR3 spans 13 residues. Per the germline V gene, CDR1 is GTSNPN and CDR2 is SVGIG (reference sequence).

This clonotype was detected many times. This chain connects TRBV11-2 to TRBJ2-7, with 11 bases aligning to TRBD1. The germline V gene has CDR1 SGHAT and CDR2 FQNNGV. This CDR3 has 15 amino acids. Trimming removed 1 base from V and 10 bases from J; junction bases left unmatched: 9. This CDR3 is CASSLVTGTGGSQYF. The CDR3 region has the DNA TGTGCCAGCAGCTTAGTCACCGGGACAGGGGGTAGTCAGTACTTC.

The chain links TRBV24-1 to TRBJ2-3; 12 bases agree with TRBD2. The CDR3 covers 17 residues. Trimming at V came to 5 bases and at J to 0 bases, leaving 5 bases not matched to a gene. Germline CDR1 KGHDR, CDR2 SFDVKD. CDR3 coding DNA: TGTGCCACCAGTGCTACTAGCGGGAGGACCAGCACAGATACGCAGTATTTT. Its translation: CATSATSGRTSTDTQYF.

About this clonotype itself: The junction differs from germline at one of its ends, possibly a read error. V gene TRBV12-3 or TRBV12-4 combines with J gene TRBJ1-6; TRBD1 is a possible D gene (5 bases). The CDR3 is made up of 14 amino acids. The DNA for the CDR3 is TGTGCCAGCAGCCTTCAGGGAGGAGATTCGCCCCTCTACTTT. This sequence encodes CASSLQGGDSPLYF.

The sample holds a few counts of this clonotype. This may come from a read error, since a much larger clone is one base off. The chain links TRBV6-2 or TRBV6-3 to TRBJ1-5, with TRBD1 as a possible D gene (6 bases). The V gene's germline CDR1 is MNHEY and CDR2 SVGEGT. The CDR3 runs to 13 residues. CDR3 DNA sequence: TGTGTCACCCGGACAGCCCTGGGTCAGCCCCAGCATTTT. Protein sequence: CVTRTALGQPQHF.

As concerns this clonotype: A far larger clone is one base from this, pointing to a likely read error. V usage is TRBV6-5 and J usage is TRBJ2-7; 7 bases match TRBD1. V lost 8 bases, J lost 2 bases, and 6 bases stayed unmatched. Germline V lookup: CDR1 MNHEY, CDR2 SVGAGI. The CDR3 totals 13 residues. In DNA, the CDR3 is TGTGCCAGCGGGGACAGTACGGCCTACGAGCAGTACTTC. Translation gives CASGDSTAYEQYF.

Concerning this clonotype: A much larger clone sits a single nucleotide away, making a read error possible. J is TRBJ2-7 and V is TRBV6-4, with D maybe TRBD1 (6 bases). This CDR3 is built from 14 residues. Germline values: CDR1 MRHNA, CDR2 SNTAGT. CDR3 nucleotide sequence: TGTGCCAGCAGGTGGCCGGGACCAGGGGCCCCTTTGGACTTC. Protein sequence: CASRWPGPGAPLDF.

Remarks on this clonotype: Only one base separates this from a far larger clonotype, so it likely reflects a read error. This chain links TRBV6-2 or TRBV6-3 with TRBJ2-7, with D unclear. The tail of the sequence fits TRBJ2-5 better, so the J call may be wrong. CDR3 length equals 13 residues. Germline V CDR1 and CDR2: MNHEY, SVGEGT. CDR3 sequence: CSSSEEASQTQYF. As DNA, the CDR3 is TGTTCCAGCAGTGAAGAAGCGTCACAGACCCAGTACTTC.

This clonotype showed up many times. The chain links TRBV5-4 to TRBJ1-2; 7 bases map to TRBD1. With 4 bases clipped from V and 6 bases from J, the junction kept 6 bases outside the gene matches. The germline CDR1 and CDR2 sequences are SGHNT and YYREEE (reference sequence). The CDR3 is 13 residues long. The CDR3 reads CASSLNTGDGYTF. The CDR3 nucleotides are TGTGCCAGCAGCCTCAACACAGGGGATGGCTACACCTTC.

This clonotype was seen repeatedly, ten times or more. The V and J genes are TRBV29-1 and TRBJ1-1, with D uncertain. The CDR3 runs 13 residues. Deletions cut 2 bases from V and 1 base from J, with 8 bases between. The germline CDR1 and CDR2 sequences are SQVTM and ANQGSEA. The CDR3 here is CSVESPENTEAFF. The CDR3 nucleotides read TGCAGCGTTGAATCGCCAGAGAACACTGAAGCTTTCTTT.

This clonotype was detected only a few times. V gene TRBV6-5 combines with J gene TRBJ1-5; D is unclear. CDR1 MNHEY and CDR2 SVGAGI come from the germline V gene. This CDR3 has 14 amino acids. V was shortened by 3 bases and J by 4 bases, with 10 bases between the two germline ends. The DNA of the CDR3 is TGTGCCAGCAGTTATTGGGAGTCGAATCAGCCCCAGCATTTT. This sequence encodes CASSYWESNQPQHF.

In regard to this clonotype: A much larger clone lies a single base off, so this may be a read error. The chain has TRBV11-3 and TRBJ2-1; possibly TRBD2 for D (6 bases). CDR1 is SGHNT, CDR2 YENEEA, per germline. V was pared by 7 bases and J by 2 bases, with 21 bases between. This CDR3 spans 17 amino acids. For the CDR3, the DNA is TGTGCCAGCATCCTGCCATGGGGGGACTCCCCCTACAATGAGCAGTTCTTC. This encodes CASILPWGDSPYNEQFF. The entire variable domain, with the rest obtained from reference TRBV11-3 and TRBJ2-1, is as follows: EAGVVQSPRYKIIEKKQPVAFWCNPISGHNTLYWYLQNLGQGPELLIRYENEEAVDDSQLPKDRFSAERLKGVDSTLKIQPAELGDSAVYLCASILPWGDSPYNEQFFGPGTRLTVL.

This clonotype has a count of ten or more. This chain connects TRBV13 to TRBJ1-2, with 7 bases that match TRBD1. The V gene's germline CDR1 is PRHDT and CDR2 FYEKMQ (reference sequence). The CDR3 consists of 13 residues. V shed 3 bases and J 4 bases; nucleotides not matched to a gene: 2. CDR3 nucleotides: TGTGCCAGCAGCTTGGGACAGCTCTATGGCTACACCTTC. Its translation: CASSLGQLYGYTF.

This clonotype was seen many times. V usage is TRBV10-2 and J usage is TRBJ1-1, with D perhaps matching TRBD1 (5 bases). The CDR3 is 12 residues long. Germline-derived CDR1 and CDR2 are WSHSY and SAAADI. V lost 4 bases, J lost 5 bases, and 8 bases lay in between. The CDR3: CASSAGVTEAFF. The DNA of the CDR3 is TGCGCCAGCAGTGCGGGGGTGACTGAAGCTTTCTTT.

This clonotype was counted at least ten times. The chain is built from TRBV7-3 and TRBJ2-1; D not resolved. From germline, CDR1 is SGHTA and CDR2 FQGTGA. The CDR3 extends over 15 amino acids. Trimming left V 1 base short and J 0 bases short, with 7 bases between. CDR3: CASSLMRSSYNEQFF. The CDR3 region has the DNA TGTGCCAGCAGCTTAATGCGGAGCTCCTACAATGAGCAGTTCTTC. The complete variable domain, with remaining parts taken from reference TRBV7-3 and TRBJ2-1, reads GAGVSQTPSNKVTEKGKYVELRCDPISGHTALYWYRQSLGQGPEFLIYFQGTGAADDSGLPNDRFFAVRPEGSVSTLKIQRTERGDSAVYLCASSLMRSSYNEQFFGPGTRLTVL.